This T cell receptor (beta chain) was sequenced during a study of CD8 T cells in Susac syndrome. The authors reverse transcribed about 0.5 to 1 ug RNA with random hexamers. Each CDR3 protein is one row after TCRdb ran MiXCR on the immunoSEQ multiplex PCR reads. The table lists tens of thousands of distinct CDR3 sequences, just under 95% of them singletons. Trimming cost V 7 bases and J 1 base, with 14 bases left between them. The CDR3 is made up of 15 amino acids. The germline V gene has CDR1 SGHVS and CDR2 FNYEAQ. The chain couples TRBV7-6 to TRBJ1-3; D gene uncertain. The sequenced sample was CD8+ T cells from PBMCs. This clonotype was obtained from a human donor with Susac syndrome. The CDR3 DNA reads TGTGCCAGCATCCCGGGGAGGGAGTCTGGAAACACCATATATTTT. Encoded protein: CASIPGRESGNTIYF. Full variable domain (rest looked up from reference TRBV7-6 and TRBJ1-3): GAGVSQSPRYKVTKRGQDVALRCDPISGHVSLYWYRQALGQGPEFLTYFNYEAQQDKSGLPNDRFSAERPEGSISTLTIQRTEQRDSAMYRCASIPGRESGNTIYFGEGSWLTVV.